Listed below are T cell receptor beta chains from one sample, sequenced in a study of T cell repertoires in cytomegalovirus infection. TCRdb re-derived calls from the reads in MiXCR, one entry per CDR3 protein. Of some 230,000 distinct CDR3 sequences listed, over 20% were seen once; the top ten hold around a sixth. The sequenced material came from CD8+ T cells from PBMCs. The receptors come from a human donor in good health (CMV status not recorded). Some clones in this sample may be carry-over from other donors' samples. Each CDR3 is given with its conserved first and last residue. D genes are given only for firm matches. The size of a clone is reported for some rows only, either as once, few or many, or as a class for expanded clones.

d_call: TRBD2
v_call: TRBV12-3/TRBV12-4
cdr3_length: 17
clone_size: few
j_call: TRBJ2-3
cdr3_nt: TGTGCCAGCAGTCCACGCCCAGGGCGGGGGGACACAGATACGCAGTATTTT
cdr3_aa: CASSPRPGRGDTDTQYF

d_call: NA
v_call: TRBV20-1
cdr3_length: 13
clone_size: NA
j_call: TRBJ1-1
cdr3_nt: TGCAGTGCTCCGGGACGGCAGTTTGGGGAAGCTTTCTTT
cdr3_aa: CSAPGRQFGEAFF

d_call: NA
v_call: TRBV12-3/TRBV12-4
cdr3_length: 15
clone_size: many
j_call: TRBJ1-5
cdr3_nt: TGTGCCAGCAGTTTCTTAAACCGGGCCGATCAGCCCCAGCATTTT
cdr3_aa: CASSFLNRADQPQHF

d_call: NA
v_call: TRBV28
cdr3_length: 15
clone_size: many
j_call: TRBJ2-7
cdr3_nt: TGTGCCAGCAGTTTATCATTACGGGGCTCCTACGAGCAGTACTTC
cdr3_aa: CASSLSLRGSYEQYF

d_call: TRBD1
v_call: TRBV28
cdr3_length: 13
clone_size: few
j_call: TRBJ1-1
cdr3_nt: TGTGCCAGCAGTGGGACAGGGGATACTGAAGCTTTCTTT
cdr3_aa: CASSGTGDTEAFF

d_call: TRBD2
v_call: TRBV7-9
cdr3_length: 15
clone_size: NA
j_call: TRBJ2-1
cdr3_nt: TGTGCCAGCAGCTTAGGACTAGCCCAGGCGAATGAGCAGTTCTTC
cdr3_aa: CASSLGLAQANEQFF

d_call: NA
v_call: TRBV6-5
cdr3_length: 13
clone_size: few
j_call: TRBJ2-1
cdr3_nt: TGTGCCAGCAGTCTGACAGTTTACAATGAGCAGTTCTTC
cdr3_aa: CASSLTVYNEQFF

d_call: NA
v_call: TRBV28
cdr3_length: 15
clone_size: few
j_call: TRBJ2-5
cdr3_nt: TGTGCCAGCAGTTTAGTCTTATCCTCGGAAGAGACCCAGTACTTC
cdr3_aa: CASSLVLSSEETQYF

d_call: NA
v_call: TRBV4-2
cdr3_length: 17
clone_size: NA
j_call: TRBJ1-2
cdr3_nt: TGTGCCAGCAGCTCGCAGGCCAAGGGATACCAATCGTACGGCTACACCTTC
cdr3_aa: CASSSQAKGYQSYGYTF

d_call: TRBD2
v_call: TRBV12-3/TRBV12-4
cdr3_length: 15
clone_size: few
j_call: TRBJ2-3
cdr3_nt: TGTGCCAGCAGGCCAGAAGCGGGAGGCACAGATACGCAGTATTTT
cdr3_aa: CASRPEAGGTDTQYF

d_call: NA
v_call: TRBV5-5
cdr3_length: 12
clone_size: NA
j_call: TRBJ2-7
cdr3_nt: TGTGCCAGCAGCTTGGAATCCCACGAGCAGTACTTC
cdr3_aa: CASSLESHEQYF

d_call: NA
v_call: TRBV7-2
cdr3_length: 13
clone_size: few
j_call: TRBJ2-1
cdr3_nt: TGTGCCAGCAGCCCTACTAGGGCCCATGAGCAGTTCTTC
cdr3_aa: CASSPTRAHEQFF

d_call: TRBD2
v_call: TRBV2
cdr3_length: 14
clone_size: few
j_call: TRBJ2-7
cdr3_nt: TGTGCCAGCAGTGAAACGGGGGGGATCTACGAGCAGTACTTC
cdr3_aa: CASSETGGIYEQYF

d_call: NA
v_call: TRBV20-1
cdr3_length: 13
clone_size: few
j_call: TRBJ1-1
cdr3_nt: TGCAGTGCTATCGGCGTAGGGATTACTGAAGCTTTCTTT
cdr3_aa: CSAIGVGITEAFF

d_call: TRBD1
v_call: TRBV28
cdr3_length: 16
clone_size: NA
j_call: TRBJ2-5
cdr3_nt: TGTGCCAGCGTACGGACAGGGCCTGATGCGGGGGAGACCCAGTACTTC
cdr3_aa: CASVRTGPDAGETQYF

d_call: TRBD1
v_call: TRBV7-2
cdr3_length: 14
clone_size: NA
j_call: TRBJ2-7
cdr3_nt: TGTGCCAGCAGCCCGCGGACAGGGATGTACGAGCAGTACTTC
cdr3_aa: CASSPRTGMYEQYF

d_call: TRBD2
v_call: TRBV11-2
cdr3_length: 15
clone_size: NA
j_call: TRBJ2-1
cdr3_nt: TGTGCCAGCAGCCTCGGACTAGTAGTTGGGGATGAGCAGTTCTTC
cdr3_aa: CASSLGLVVGDEQFF

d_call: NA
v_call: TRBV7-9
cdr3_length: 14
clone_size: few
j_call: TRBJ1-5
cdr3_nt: TGTGCCAGCTCCCGAGTGGGGGCCGATCAGCCCCAGCATTTT
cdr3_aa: CASSRVGADQPQHF

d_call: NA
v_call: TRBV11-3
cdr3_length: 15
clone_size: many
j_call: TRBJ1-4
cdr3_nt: TGTGCCAGCAGCTCTGGGAAGAGGGGCGTTGAAAAACTGTTTTTT
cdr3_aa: CASSSGKRGVEKLFF

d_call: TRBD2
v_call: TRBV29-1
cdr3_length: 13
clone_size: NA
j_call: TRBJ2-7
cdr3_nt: TGCAGCGTGGCCAGCGGGGGTGCCTACGAGCAGTACTTC
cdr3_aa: CSVASGGAYEQYF

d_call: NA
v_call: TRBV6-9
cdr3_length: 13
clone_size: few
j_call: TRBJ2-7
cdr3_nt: TGTGCCAGCAGTCAGGGAACTCCCTACGAGCAGTACTTC
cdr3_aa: CASSQGTPYEQYF

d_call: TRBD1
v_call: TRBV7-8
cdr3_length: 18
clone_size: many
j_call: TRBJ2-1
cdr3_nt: TGTGCCAGCAGTCCGAGGGACAGGGGAGATTTCGCCTACAATGAGCAGTTCTTC
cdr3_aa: CASSPRDRGDFAYNEQFF

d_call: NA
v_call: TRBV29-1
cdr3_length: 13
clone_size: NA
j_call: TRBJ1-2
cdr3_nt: TGCAGCGTTGAAGATCAGGCAGGGAGAGGCTACACCTTC
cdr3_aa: CSVEDQAGRGYTF

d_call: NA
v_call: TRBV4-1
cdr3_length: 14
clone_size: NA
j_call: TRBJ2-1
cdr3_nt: TGCGCCAGCAGCCAAGGGGAGCAGGGAGAAGAGCAGTTCTTC
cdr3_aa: CASSQGEQGEEQFF

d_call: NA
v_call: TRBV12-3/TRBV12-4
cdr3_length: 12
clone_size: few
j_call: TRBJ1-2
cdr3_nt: TGTGCCAGCAGTCCTAGGACCCGGTGGTACACCTTC
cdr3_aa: CASSPRTRWYTF

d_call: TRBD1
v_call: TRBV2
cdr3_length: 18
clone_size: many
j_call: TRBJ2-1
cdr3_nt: TGTGCCAGCAGTGGATTCTTTGGGACAGGGGAGTCCTACAATGAGCAGTTCTTC
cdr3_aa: CASSGFFGTGESYNEQFF

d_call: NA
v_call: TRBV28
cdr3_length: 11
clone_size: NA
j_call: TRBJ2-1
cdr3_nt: TGTGCCAGCAGTTTTGCCAGTGAGCAGTTCTTC
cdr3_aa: CASSFASEQFF

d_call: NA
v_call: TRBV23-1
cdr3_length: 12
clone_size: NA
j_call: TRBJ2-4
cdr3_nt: TGCGCCAGCAGTCAATCCGGGAATTTCAAAAACTTC
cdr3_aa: CASSQSGNFKNF

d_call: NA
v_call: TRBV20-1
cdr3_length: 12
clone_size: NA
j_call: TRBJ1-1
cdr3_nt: TGCAGTACCACAGAGATGAACACTGAAGCTTTCTTT
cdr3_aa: CSTTEMNTEAFF

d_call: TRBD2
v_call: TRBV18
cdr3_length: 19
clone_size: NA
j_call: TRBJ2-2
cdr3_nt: TGTGCCAGCTCACCAACTTTTCCTAGCGGGGGCCGGAACACCGGGGAGCTGTTTTTT
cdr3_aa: CASSPTFPSGGRNTGELFF